This T cell receptor (beta chain) was obtained from a study of technical replicates of blood from a few donors. TCRdb's table, derived via immunoSEQ multiplex PCR, lists solely in-frame clones and lacks some. Of about 84,000 clones listed, about 92% were seen once; the top ten hold about 0.26%. CDR1 is MGHRA, CDR2 YSYEKL, per germline. The V end was cut by 5 bases, the J end by 2 bases, with 14 bases between. The CDR3 runs to 15 residues. V and J are TRBV4-1 and TRBJ2-3, with a tentative D call TRBD1 (5 bases). This sequence was found in a human donor in good health. Sequenced sample: T cells isolated from PBMCs. The CDR3 DNA sequence: TGCGCCAGCAGCACGACAGTTACCCACACAGATACGCAGTATTTT. Translating it yields CASSTTVTHTDTQYF.